This T cell receptor (beta chain) was sequenced for a study of blood T cell repertoires in COVID-19. In the study overall: Acute and convalescent COVID-19 samples came from the United States, Italy and Spain. In each case, the material was cDNA or gDNA derived from T cells, B-cell-depleted T cells, or PBMCs.

This CDR3 is built from 14 residues. Germline values: CDR1 MGHRA, CDR2 YSYEKL. Trimming removed 4 bases at V and 1 base at J, with 9 bases between. Generated by immunoSEQ multiplex PCR, the TCRdb table keeps only in-frame clones and is missing some. The data hold under 300,000 clones, with around 90% observed a single time. Cohort allocation depended upon clinical history that participants reported. The chain is built from TRBV4-1 and TRBJ2-3; D unclear. The sequenced sample was PBMCs or T cells enriched from blood (not recorded which). This TCR derives from a woman aged 40 to 49 with acute COVID-19. The CDR3 loop reads CASSPGGGTDTQYF. Written as DNA, the CDR3 is TGCGCCAGCAGCCCCGGCGGTGGCACAGATACGCAGTATTTT.